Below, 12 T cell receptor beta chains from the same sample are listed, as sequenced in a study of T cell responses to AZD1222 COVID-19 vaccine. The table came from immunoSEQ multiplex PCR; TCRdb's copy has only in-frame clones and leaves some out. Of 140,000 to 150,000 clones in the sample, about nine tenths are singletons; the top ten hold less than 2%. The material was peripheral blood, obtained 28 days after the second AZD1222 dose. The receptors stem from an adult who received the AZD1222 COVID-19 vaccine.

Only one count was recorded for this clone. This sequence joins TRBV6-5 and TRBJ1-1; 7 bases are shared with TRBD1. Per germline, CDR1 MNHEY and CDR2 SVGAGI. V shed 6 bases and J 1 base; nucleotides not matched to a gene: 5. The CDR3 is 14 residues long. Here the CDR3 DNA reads TGTGCCAGCAGCCGGGACAGAAAGAACACTGAAGCTTTCTTT. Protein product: CASSRDRKNTEAFF.

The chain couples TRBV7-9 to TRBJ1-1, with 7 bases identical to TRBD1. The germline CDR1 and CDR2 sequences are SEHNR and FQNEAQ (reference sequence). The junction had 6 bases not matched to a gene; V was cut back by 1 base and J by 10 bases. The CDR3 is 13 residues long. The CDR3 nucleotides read TGTGCCAGCAGCTTAGTTGGGACAGAAGGAGCTTTCTTT. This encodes CASSLVGTEGAFF.

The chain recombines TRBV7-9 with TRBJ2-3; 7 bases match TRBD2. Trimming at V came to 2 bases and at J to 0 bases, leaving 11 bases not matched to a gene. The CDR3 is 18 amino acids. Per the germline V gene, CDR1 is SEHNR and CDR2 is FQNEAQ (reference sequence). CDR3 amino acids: CASSLTLGAGTSTDTQYF. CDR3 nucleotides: TGTGCCAGCAGCTTAACGTTAGGAGCGGGGACTAGCACAGATACGCAGTATTTT.

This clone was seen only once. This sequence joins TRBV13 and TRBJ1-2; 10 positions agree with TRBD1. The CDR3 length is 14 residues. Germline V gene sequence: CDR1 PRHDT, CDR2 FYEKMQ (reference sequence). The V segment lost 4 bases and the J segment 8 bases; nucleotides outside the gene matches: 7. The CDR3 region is CASSSRTGGRGYTF. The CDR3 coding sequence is TGTGCCAGCAGCTCACGGACAGGGGGAAGAGGCTACACCTTC. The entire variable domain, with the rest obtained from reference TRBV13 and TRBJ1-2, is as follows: AAGVIQSPRHLIKEKRETATLKCYPIPRHDTVYWYQQGPGQDPQFLISFYEKMQSDKGSIPDRFSAQQFSDYHSELNMSSLELGDSALYFCASSSRTGGRGYTFGSGTRLTVV.

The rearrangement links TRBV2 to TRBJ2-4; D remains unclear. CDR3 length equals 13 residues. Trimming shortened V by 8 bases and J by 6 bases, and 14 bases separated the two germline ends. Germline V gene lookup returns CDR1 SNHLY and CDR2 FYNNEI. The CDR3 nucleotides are TGTGCCAGCGGAGACCTTCCGGCAAACATTCAGTACTTC. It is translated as CASGDLPANIQYF.

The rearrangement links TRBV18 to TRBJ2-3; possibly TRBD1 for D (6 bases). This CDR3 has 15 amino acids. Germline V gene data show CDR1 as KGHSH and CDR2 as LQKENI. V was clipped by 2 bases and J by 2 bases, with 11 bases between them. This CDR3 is CASSPGDITTDTQYF. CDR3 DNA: TGTGCCAGCTCACCAGGGGACATTACCACAGATACGCAGTATTTT.

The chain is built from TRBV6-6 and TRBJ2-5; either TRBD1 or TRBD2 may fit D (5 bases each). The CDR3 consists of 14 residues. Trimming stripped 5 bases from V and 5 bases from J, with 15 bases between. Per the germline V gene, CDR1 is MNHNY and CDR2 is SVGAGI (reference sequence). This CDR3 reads CASSASRSGETQYF. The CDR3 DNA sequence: TGTGCCAGCAGTGCTAGCCGTTCAGGGGAGACCCAGTACTTC.

In DNA form, the CDR3 reads TGTGCCAGTAGTCGCGATGGGGGGCGCCCGGATACGCAGTATTTT. This sequence encodes CASSRDGGRPDTQYF. The V and J genes are TRBV19 and TRBJ2-3; either TRBD1 or TRBD2 may supply D (6 bases each). The CDR3 sequence is 15 residues long. CDR1 is LNHDA and CDR2 is SQIVND in the germline V gene (reference sequence). The ends were cut back, 5 bases at V and 6 bases at J, with 18 bases in the middle.

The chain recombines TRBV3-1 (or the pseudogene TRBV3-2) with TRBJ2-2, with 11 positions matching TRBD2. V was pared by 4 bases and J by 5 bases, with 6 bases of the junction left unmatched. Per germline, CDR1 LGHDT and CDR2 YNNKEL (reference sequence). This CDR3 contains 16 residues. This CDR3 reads CASSLQTSGITGELFF. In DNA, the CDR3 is TGTGCCAGCAGCCTCCAGACTAGCGGGATAACCGGGGAGCTGTTTTTT.

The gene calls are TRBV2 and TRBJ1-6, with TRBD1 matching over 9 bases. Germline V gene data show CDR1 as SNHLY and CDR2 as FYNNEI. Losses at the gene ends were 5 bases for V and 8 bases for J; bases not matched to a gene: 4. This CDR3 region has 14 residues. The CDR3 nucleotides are TGTGCCAGCAGTAAGCGGACAGGGGATTCACCCCTCCACTTT. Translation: CASSKRTGDSPLHF.

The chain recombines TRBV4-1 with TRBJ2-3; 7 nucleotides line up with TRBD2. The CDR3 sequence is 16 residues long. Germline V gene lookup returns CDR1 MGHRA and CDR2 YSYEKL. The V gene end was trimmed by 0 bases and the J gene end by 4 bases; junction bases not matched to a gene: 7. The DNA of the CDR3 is TGCGCCAGCAGCCAAGATGGGCGGGAGCGAGCAGATACGCAGTATTTT. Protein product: CASSQDGRERADTQYF.

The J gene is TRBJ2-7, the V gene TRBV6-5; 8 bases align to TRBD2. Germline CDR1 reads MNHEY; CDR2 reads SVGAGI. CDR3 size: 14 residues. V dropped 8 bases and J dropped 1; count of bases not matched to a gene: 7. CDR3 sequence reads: CASCSGVFSYEQYF. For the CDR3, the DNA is TGTGCCAGCTGTAGCGGGGTGTTTTCCTACGAGCAGTACTTC.